A selection of T cell receptor beta chains follows, all from one sample in a study of blood T cell repertoires in COVID-19. Only in-frame clones appear in the TCRdb table, and some are missing; sequencing was by immunoSEQ multiplex PCR. Among fewer than 300,000 clones listed, about nine tenths were seen once. What was sequenced was peripheral blood. These receptors originate from a woman aged 25 to 39 with COVID-19, enrolled during active disease. CDR3s include the opening cysteine and the closing phenylalanine or tryptophan. Fields, in order: clone size, J gene, V gene, D gene, CDR3 DNA, CDR3 protein. A D gene is named only where the DNA matches it firmly. The size field is filled for only some rows; it gives once, few, many or a size class.

once TRBJ1-1 TRBV11-2 NA TGTGCCAGCAGCTTAATAGGAGGGCAGACTGAAGCTTTCTTT CASSLIGGQTEAFF
NA TRBJ2-3 TRBV7-8 TRBD1 TGTGCCAGCAGCACCCAAACCGTACAGGGGTTAACGCAGTATTTT CASSTQTVQGLTQYF
NA TRBJ1-5 TRBV2 NA TGTGCCAGCAGTGTTGGTATGAGGGCGGAACAGCCCCAGCATTTT CASSVGMRAEQPQHF
few TRBJ1-3 TRBV6-6 NA TGTGCCAGCAGTTTAGAGGGCTCTGGAAACACCATATATTTT CASSLEGSGNTIYF
few TRBJ1-2 TRBV7-9 TRBD1 TGTGCCAGCAGCCTGGGACAGGGGCATGGCTACACCTTC CASSLGQGHGYTF
NA TRBJ1-2 TRBV5-1 NA TGCGCCAGCAGCTTGTTACCGAGCGGCTATGGCTACACCTTC CASSLLPSGYGYTF
NA TRBJ1-6 TRBV30 NA TGTGCCTGGAGTGTAATTGGCAGCGTTCTTTCACCCCTCCACTTT CAWSVIGSVLSPLHF
NA TRBJ2-1 TRBV9 NA TGTGCCAGCAGCGTAGCAGCGGAACCTTACAATGAGCAGTTCTTC CASSVAAEPYNEQFF
NA TRBJ1-3 TRBV7-9 TRBD1 TGTGCCAGCAGCTCCCCTGACAGGGGCTCTGGAAACACCATATATTTT CASSSPDRGSGNTIYF
NA TRBJ2-3 TRBV30 NA TGTGCCTGGAGTTTAGCCCTCACAGATACGCAGTATTTT CAWSLALTDTQYF
NA TRBJ1-6 TRBV30 TRBD1 TGTGCCTGGAGTGCCGGGACCCAGGGGGGTAATTCACCCCTCCACTTT CAWSAGTQGGNSPLHF
NA TRBJ1-3 TRBV7-6 NA TGTGCCAGCAGCTTAGAACAGGCCTCTGGAAACACCATATATTTT CASSLEQASGNTIYF
NA TRBJ1-3 TRBV29-1 NA TGCAGCGTTGAAGGAGGCAGGGCAGGAAACACCATATATTTT CSVEGGRAGNTIYF
NA TRBJ1-2 TRBV14 NA TGTGCCAGCAGAACTGAGTTTGGCTACACCTTC CASRTEFGYTF
NA TRBJ2-7 TRBV7-2 TRBD2 TGTGCCAGCAGCTTAGAAGCTAGCGGGAGGGCCAGGCCCTACGAGCAGTACTTC CASSLEASGRARPYEQYF
few TRBJ1-1 TRBV7-2 NA TGTGCCAGCAGCTTATGGGCCATGAACACTGAAGCTTTCTTT CASSLWAMNTEAFF
NA TRBJ2-1 TRBV5-1 TRBD2 TGCGCCAGCAGCCCCTGGAGCGGGATGGGCAATGAGCAGTTCTTC CASSPWSGMGNEQFF
NA TRBJ1-4 TRBV6-2/TRBV6-3 NA TGTGCCAGCAGTTACTCGAGTTCAGGGAATAATGAAAAACTGTTTTTT CASSYSSSGNNEKLFF
NA TRBJ2-1 TRBV25-1 NA TGTGCCAGCAGTGACCTGGCCGGGGGTTACAATGAGCAGTTCTTC CASSDLAGGYNEQFF
once TRBJ2-2 TRBV28 TRBD1 TGTGCCAGCAGTTTCTGGACAGGGGCTGGCTCGTTCGACACCGGGGAGCTGTTTTTT CASSFWTGAGSFDTGELFF
NA TRBJ1-2 TRBV7-8 TRBD1 TGTGCCAGCAGCTTAGACTACGGACAGGGAAACTATGGCTACACCTTC CASSLDYGQGNYGYTF
NA TRBJ2-7 TRBV3-1/TRBV3-2 NA TGTGCCAGCAGCCAACGGAGCTCCTACGAGCAGTACTTC CASSQRSSYEQYF
NA TRBJ1-5 TRBV19 TRBD1 TGTGCCAGTAGTATAATGGGGACAGCGAAGAATCAGCCCCAGCATTTT CASSIMGTAKNQPQHF
NA TRBJ1-3 TRBV14 NA TGTGCCAGCAGCCAAGCCGGGACAACATGGGGCATATATTTT CASSQAGTTWGIYF
NA TRBJ1-1 TRBV30 TRBD1 TGTGCCTGGTTGGGTAGGCAGGGGGCCGGTAACCAAAACACTGAAGCTTTCTTT CAWLGRQGAGNQNTEAFF
many TRBJ1-2 TRBV6-6 NA TGTGCCAGCAGTTACTCGGGGGAGGACTATGGCTACACCTTC CASSYSGEDYGYTF
NA TRBJ1-2 TRBV27 TRBD1 TGTGCCAGCAGGCACAGGGGCGGCACGCAATTCGGCTACACCTTC CASRHRGGTQFGYTF
NA TRBJ1-2 TRBV2 NA TGTGCCAGCAGCGACCGGACTGTTCACACCTTC CASSDRTVHTF
NA TRBJ2-5 TRBV3-1/TRBV3-2 NA TGTGCCAGCAGCCCGACAGGCGTCTCGAAGACCCAGTACTTC CASSPTGVSKTQYF
NA TRBJ1-1 TRBV3-1/TRBV3-2 TRBD1 TGTGCCAGCAGCCAAGCCGGGACAGGGATCCTTACTGAAGCTTTCTTT CASSQAGTGILTEAFF
NA TRBJ2-1 TRBV20-1 TRBD2 TGCAGTGCTAGTTTACTAGCGGGAGGGGAGTACAATGAGCAGTTCTTC CSASLLAGGEYNEQFF
NA TRBJ1-3 TRBV5-1 TRBD1 TGCGCCAGCAGCAGGGAGGGGGACAGGTACTCTGGAAACACCATATATTTT CASSREGDRYSGNTIYF
NA TRBJ1-2 TRBV27 TRBD1 TGTGCCAGCAAGGATCCGGGACAGGGGGCTAAAGGCTACACCTTC CASKDPGQGAKGYTF
NA TRBJ2-1 TRBV3-1/TRBV3-2 NA TGTGCCAGCAGCCCCCGCGACATCTCCTACAATGAGCAGTTCTTC CASSPRDISYNEQFF
NA TRBJ1-1 TRBV18 NA TGTGCCAGCTCACCAGGGCAAATGAACACTGAAGCTTTCTTT CASSPGQMNTEAFF
once TRBJ2-3 TRBV5-4 NA TGTGCCAGCAGCTGGACGCAGGGCGGCACAGATACGCAGTATTTT CASSWTQGGTDTQYF
NA TRBJ2-7 TRBV7-9 NA TGTGCCAGCAGCTTAAGGCAGGGCTCCTACGAGCAGTACTTC CASSLRQGSYEQYF
once TRBJ1-6 TRBV5-1 TRBD1 TGCGCCAGCAGCTTGGTGGGACAGGGAAATTCACCCCTCCACTTT CASSLVGQGNSPLHF
NA TRBJ2-3 TRBV28 TRBD1 TGTGCCAGCCGATTAAGGGAGACAGGGGGTCCCACAGATACGCAGTATTTT CASRLRETGGPTDTQYF
NA TRBJ1-2 TRBV20-1 NA TGCAGTGCTAGTCCGGGGTCCAACCTCGGTGGCTACACCTTC CSASPGSNLGGYTF
NA TRBJ2-1 TRBV19 NA TGTGCCAGTAGTATAGCGGGCGGAGGGGAGCAGTTCTTC CASSIAGGGEQFF
NA TRBJ2-1 TRBV19 TRBD2 TGTGCCAGTAGTATTCGGACTAGCGGAGACAATGAGCAGTTCTTC CASSIRTSGDNEQFF
once TRBJ1-3 TRBV4-1 TRBD1 TGCGCCAGCAGCCAAAGTGACAGGGCTTCTGGAAACACCATATATTTT CASSQSDRASGNTIYF
NA TRBJ1-2 TRBV14 TRBD1 TGTGCCAGCAGCCCCTTAGGACAGGGGAACTATGGCTACACCTTC CASSPLGQGNYGYTF
NA TRBJ1-5 TRBV30 NA TGTGCCTGGAGTGTACTGGGAGGTCAGCCCCAGCATTTT CAWSVLGGQPQHF